Following are 22 T cell receptor beta chains from one sample sequenced in a study of T cell responses to AZD1222 COVID-19 vaccine. Using immunoSEQ multiplex PCR, the repertoire was profiled, and TCRdb retains in-frame clones only, with some absent. Counted here are about 120,000 clones, more than 85% occurring once; the ten biggest clones make up approximately 10%. Sample: peripheral blood, taken on day 0 of AZD1222 vaccination. These receptors were obtained from an adult in good health.

This clone has just one count. This CDR3 is CASSSRTGDEKLFF. As DNA, the CDR3 is TGTGCCAGCAGTTCCCGGACAGGGGATGAAAAACTGTTTTTT. The genes are TRBV6-2 or TRBV6-3 and TRBJ1-4; 9 nucleotides line up with TRBD1. Germline V lookup: CDR1 MNHEY, CDR2 SVGEGT. The CDR3 is made up of 14 amino acids. Unmatched junction bases numbered 3, after V lost 4 bases and J lost 6 bases.

The V call is TRBV10-2, the J call TRBJ2-1, with TRBD2 matching over 11 bases. Per the germline V gene, CDR1 is WSHSY and CDR2 is SAAADI. Trimming took 3 bases from V and 8 from J; bases not matched to a gene: 6. CDR3 length: 15 amino acids. CDR3 coding DNA: TGCGCCAGCAGTGACTTAGCGGGAGGGAAGGATGAGCAGTTCTTC. It translates to CASSDLAGGKDEQFF.

In this sample, this clone turned up once. This rearrangement joins TRBV12-3 or TRBV12-4 to TRBJ1-6; the D is unclear. Trimming removed 3 bases from V and 9 bases from J, with 6 bases in between. This CDR3 is built from 12 residues. CDR3 sequence (DNA): TGTGCCAGCAGTTTCGCCATTTCACCCCTCCACTTT. It encodes CASSFAISPLHF.

The chain is built from TRBV30 and TRBJ2-7; D perhaps matches TRBD1 (6 bases). This CDR3 contains 12 residues. With 6 bases removed from V and 4 bases from J, the gap between germline ends came to 13 bases. Germline V gene lookup returns CDR1 GTSNPN and CDR2 SVGIG (reference sequence). In nucleotides, the CDR3 is TGTGCCTGCGGGATTACAGGGTACGAGCAGTACTTC. Protein product: CACGITGYEQYF.

The chain carries TRBV5-1 and TRBJ2-3; TRBD1 matches 8 bases. Per germline, CDR1 SGHRS and CDR2 YFSETQ. V shed 4 bases and J 1 base; nucleotides not matched to a gene: 5. This CDR3 has 15 amino acids. The CDR3, as DNA: TGCGCCAGCAGCAAGGACAGGGATGGCACAGATACGCAGTATTTT. This gives the protein CASSKDRDGTDTQYF.

J is TRBJ2-7 and V is TRBV27; 8 nucleotides align to TRBD2. V lost 6 bases, J lost 6 bases, and 10 bases stayed unmatched. CDR1 is MNHEY, CDR2 SMNVEV, per germline (reference sequence). CDR3 length equals 14 residues. The CDR3 loop reads CASSHLGGGGEQYF. Written as DNA, the CDR3 is TGTGCCAGCAGCCATCTCGGGGGGGGAGGCGAGCAGTACTTC.

V gene TRBV24-1 combines with J gene TRBJ2-1, with 12 bases that match TRBD2. Germline trimming cut 6 bases from V and 8 bases from J; bases unmatched to any gene: 10. The CDR3 runs 16 residues. Germline CDR1 reads KGHDR; CDR2 reads SFDVKD. The CDR3 here is CATSRPDLAGGDEQFF. CDR3 bases: TGTGCCACCAGTAGGCCTGATCTAGCGGGAGGGGATGAGCAGTTCTTC.

CDR3: CASSQGSGTQNEQFF. The CDR3 nucleotides read TGCGCCAGCAGCCAAGGATCTGGGACTCAGAATGAGCAGTTCTTC. This chain joins TRBV4-1 and TRBJ2-1; the D gene is possibly TRBD2 (6 bases). In germline, CDR1 is MGHRA, CDR2 YSYEKL. The V end was cut by 1 base, the J end by 7 bases, with 14 bases between. This CDR3 spans 15 amino acids.

This rearrangement joins TRBV18 to TRBJ2-3; 8 nucleotides align to TRBD1. The junction had 8 bases not matched to a gene; V was cut back by 3 bases and J by 6 bases. The CDR3 is 15 residues long. The germline V gene encodes CDR1 KGHSH and CDR2 LQKENI. As DNA, the CDR3 is TGTGCCAGCTCACCGGACAGGGTCGGAGGGGATACGCAGTATTTT. Residues: CASSPDRVGGDTQYF. Full variable domain (outside the CDR3, taken from reference TRBV18 and TRBJ2-3): NAGVMQNPRHLVRRRGQEARLRCSPMKGHSHVYWYRQLPEEGLKFMVYLQKENIIDESGMPKERFSAEFPKEGPSILRIQQVVRGDSAAYFCASSPDRVGGDTQYFGPGTRLTVL.

The chain employs TRBV6-6 and TRBJ2-7, with 10 bases fitting TRBD1. V shed 6 bases and J 6 bases; nucleotides not matched to a gene: 2. Germline V gives CDR1 MNHNY, CDR2 SVGAGI (reference sequence). CDR3 length equals 12 residues. In nucleotides, the CDR3 is TGTGCCAGCAGGACAGGGGGCGGCGAGCAGTACTTC. Its protein product is CASRTGGGEQYF.

The chain carries TRBV3-1 (or the pseudogene TRBV3-2) and TRBJ2-7, with D unclear. The CDR3 totals 13 residues. V was clipped by 0 bases and J by 2 bases, with 5 bases between them. Germline CDR1 LGHDT, CDR2 YNNKEL (reference sequence). The CDR3 is CASSQDLAYEQYF. The CDR3 region has the DNA TGTGCCAGCAGCCAAGATCTAGCCTACGAGCAGTACTTC.

The rearrangement uses TRBV11-1 and TRBJ2-2; no definite D call. CDR3 length: 12 residues. The V gene lost 4 bases and the J gene lost 3 bases, with 3 bases spanning the gap. Germline V gene sequence: CDR1 SGHAT, CDR2 FQDESV (reference sequence). The DNA of the CDR3 is TGTGCCAGCAGCTCCGACACCGGGGAGCTGTTTTTT. Protein product: CASSSDTGELFF.

The J gene is TRBJ1-3, the V gene TRBV9, with a possible D match to TRBD1 (5 bases). Trimming removed 2 bases at V and 0 bases at J, with 12 bases between. The CDR3 consists of 16 residues. Germline V lookup: CDR1 SGDLS, CDR2 YYNGEE. The CDR3 protein is CASSVNVGVSGNTIYF. The DNA of the CDR3 is TGTGCCAGCAGCGTCAACGTAGGGGTCTCTGGAAACACCATATATTTT. The full variable domain, with the rest looked up from reference TRBV9 and TRBJ1-3, is DSGVTQTPKHLITATGQRVTLRCSPRSGDLSVYWYQQSLDQGLQFLIQYYNGEERAKGNILERFSAQQFPDLHSELNLSSLELGDSALYFCASSVNVGVSGNTIYFGEGSWLTVV.

The chain has TRBV7-2 and TRBJ2-1; the D gene is possibly TRBD1 (5 bases). Germline CDR1 SGHTA, CDR2 FQGNSA. V was trimmed by 0 bases and J by 2 bases, leaving 11 bases between them. The CDR3 totals 16 residues. The CDR3 nucleotides read TGTGCCAGCAGCTTAGCGCAGGGATGGACCTACAATGAGCAGTTCTTC. Protein: CASSLAQGWTYNEQFF.

A note on this clone: At the DNA level, this CDR3 is encoded by other sequences in the same sample as well. The rearrangement joins TRBV19 to TRBJ1-5, with a possible D match to TRBD1 (6 bases). The CDR3 contains 15 residues. CDR1 is LNHDA and CDR2 is SQIVND in the germline V gene (reference sequence). V lost 2 bases and J 2 bases, leaving 10 bases between the germline ends. DNA for the CDR3: TGTGCCAGTAGTATAATACCAGGGGGCAATCAGCCCCAGCATTTT. Amino acids: CASSIIPGGNQPQHF.

The DNA for the CDR3 is TGCGCCAGCAGCGCGGAAGGTTACCCAAACACCGGGGAGCTGTTTTTT. It is translated as CASSAEGYPNTGELFF. V and J are TRBV5-1 and TRBJ2-2, with D uncertain. Germline-derived CDR1 and CDR2 are SGHRS and YFSETQ. V was pared by 4 bases and J by 2 bases, with 15 bases between. The CDR3 totals 16 residues.

This rearrangement joins TRBV5-1 to TRBJ2-2; 7 bases map to TRBD2. CDR1 and CDR2 from the germline V gene are SGHRS and YFSETQ. The CDR3 consists of 14 residues. Losses at the gene ends were 0 bases for V and 8 bases for J; bases not matched to a gene: 4. The DNA for the CDR3 is TGCGCCAGCAGCTTGGCAAGCGGGACTGGGGAGCTGTTTTTT. It codes for CASSLASGTGELFF.

CDR3 loop: CATSDLKEDADLNSPLHF. The DNA for the CDR3 is TGTGCCACCAGTGATTTGAAGGAGGACGCAGACCTTAATTCACCCCTCCACTTT. The chain is built from TRBV24-1 and TRBJ1-6, with unresolved D. Germline V gives CDR1 KGHDR, CDR2 SFDVKD. V lost 0 bases to trimming and J lost 6 bases, with 17 bases between them. CDR3 length: 18 residues.

DNA for the CDR3: TGTGCCACCAGTGATCCCCGGACTAGCGGGAAGACCCAGTACTTC. Protein sequence: CATSDPRTSGKTQYF. V gene TRBV24-1 combines with J gene TRBJ2-5, with TRBD2 matching 12 bases. The germline CDR1 and CDR2 sequences are KGHDR and SFDVKD. V lost 3 bases and J lost 6; bases outside the gene matches: 4. The CDR3 extends over 15 amino acids.

The chain links TRBV28 to TRBJ2-1, with D perhaps TRBD1 or TRBD2 (5 bases each). Germline V gene lookup returns CDR1 MDHEN and CDR2 SYDVKM. Trimming took off 4 bases at V and 5 bases at J, with 24 bases between the two ends. The CDR3 loop spans 18 amino acids. This chain's CDR3 is CASSSIMGVWDGDNEQFF. For the CDR3, the DNA is TGTGCCAGCAGTTCTATAATGGGGGTTTGGGACGGAGACAATGAGCAGTTCTTC.

The V and J genes are TRBV5-1 and TRBJ1-3; TRBD1 matches 8 bases. V lost 4 bases to trimming and J lost 0 bases; unmatched junction nucleotides: 6. This CDR3 spans 16 amino acids. The germline gives CDR1 SGHRS, CDR2 YFSETQ. CDR3 sequence: CASSRQGPTSGNTIYF. The CDR3, as DNA: TGCGCCAGCAGCCGACAGGGGCCCACCTCTGGAAACACCATATATTTT.

This clone occurred a few times. V is TRBV5-1 and J is TRBJ2-7, with 10 nucleotides matching TRBD1. Trimming took 3 bases from V and 6 from J; bases not matched to a gene: 6. The germline V gene encodes CDR1 SGHRS and CDR2 YFSETQ. CDR3 length equals 14 residues. The CDR3 region is CASSSNRDRGEQYF. Written as DNA, the CDR3 is TGCGCCAGCAGCTCAAACCGGGACAGGGGCGAGCAGTACTTC.